The clone carrying this T cell receptor (beta chain) was picked up a small number of times. Germline trimming cut 5 bases from V and 4 bases from J; bases unmatched to any gene: 5. CDR1 SEHNR and CDR2 FQNEAQ come from the germline V gene (reference sequence). This CDR3 contains 14 residues. This record belongs to a study of T-cell reconstitution after alpha-beta-depleted transplantation in children. The TCRbeta library incorporated unique molecular identifiers. MiXCR was run by TCRdb on the PCR reads, yielding one entry per CDR3 protein. The sample shows hundreds of thousands of distinct CDR3 sequences, about 31% of them seen only once.

The rearrangement links TRBV7-9 to TRBJ2-5, with TRBD1 matching over 9 bases. This material consisted of PBMCs from the stem cell graft donor, taken from the stem cell graft. The clonotype comes from a human donor who donated a stem cell graft to a child with aplastic anemia. CDR3 DNA sequence: TGTGCCAGCAGCCAAACAGGGGGCGGAGAGACCCAGTACTTC. This encodes CASSQTGGGETQYF.